Below are 24 T cell receptor beta chains sequenced from a single sample in a study of T cells in Graves' hyperthyroidism and ophthalmopathy. TCR beta CDR3 regions were amplified from RNA. Carried out on the TCR CDR3, a first-round RT-PCR used the HTBI primer set. One entry per CDR3 protein results from TCRdb running MiXCR on the multiplex PCR reads. Here the sample spans about 130,000 distinct CDR3 sequences, about 20% being singletons. Sequenced: blood. These receptors all stem from a woman aged 45 to 65 with Graves' hyperthyroidism that later progressed to Graves' ophthalmopathy.

This clonotype was counted ten times or more. The genes are TRBV11-2 and TRBJ2-3, with 14 bases lining up with TRBD2. J was trimmed by 2 bases and V by 2 bases; bases with no gene match: 3. This CDR3 has 17 amino acids. Germline CDR1 and CDR2: SGHAT and FQNNGV. CDR3 DNA sequence: TGTGCCAGCAGCTTATGGACTAGCGGGAGGAACACAGATACGCAGTATTTT. Protein: CASSLWTSGRNTDTQYF.

The V gene is TRBV20-1, the J gene TRBJ2-1; TRBD2 matches at 13 bases. J lost 7 bases, V lost 3 bases, and 6 bases had no gene match. The germline CDR1 and CDR2 sequences are DFQATT and SNEGSKA (reference sequence). The CDR3 is made up of 15 amino acids. Written as DNA, the CDR3 is TGCAGTGCTAGCGGAGGGACTAGCGGGAATAATGAGCAGTTCTTC. Protein sequence: CSASGGTSGNNEQFF.

The table lists this clonotype with many counts. Written as DNA, the CDR3 is TGCGCCAGCAGCTTGGGGCACAGGGACCTGAATGAGCAGTTCTTC. It translates to CASSLGHRDLNEQFF. The chain couples TRBV5-1 to TRBJ2-1, with D possibly TRBD1 on 6 matching bases. This CDR3 spans 15 amino acids. The germline V gene has CDR1 SGHRS and CDR2 YFSETQ. V lost 0 bases and J 7 bases, leaving 14 bases between the germline ends. Variable domain in full (rest from reference TRBV5-1 and TRBJ2-1): KAGVTQTPRYLIKTRGQQVTLSCSPISGHRSVSWYQQTPGQGLQFLFEYFSETQRNKGNFPGRFSGRQFSNSRSEMNVSTLELGDSALYLCASSLGHRDLNEQFFGPGTRLTVL.

This clonotype was seen a handful of times. A much larger clonotype is one base distant, so this may be a read error. This chain joins TRBV29-1 and TRBJ1-2; D not certain. The CDR3 totals 12 residues. The ends were cut back, 5 bases at V and 4 bases at J, with 11 bases in the middle. Germline loops: CDR1 SQVTM, CDR2 ANQGSEA. CDR3 protein: CSVKGPGYGYTF. As DNA, the CDR3 is TGCAGCGTTAAAGGCCCTGGCTATGGCTACACCTTC.

Details on this clonotype: One base away lies a much larger clone, so this may be a sequencing read error. This chain connects TRBV28 to TRBJ2-1; 8 positions agree with TRBD1. Germline CDR1 MDHEN, CDR2 SYDVKM. The CDR3 runs 14 residues. The ends lost 6 bases at V and 10 bases at J; junction bases unmatched: 11. The CDR3 loop reads CASRLRDRPYEQFF. The CDR3 region has the DNA TGTGCCAGCAGACTACGGGACAGGCCCTACGAGCAGTTCTTC.

This clonotype showed up many times. The gene calls are TRBV28 and TRBJ2-1; D is uncertain. The V end lost 1 base, the J end lost 10 bases, and 8 bases lay between the germline ends. Germline loops: CDR1 MDHEN, CDR2 SYDVKM. The CDR3 sequence is 12 residues long. The CDR3 DNA reads as TGTGCCAGCAGTTTATTGCGGCGGGAGCAGTTCTTC. Amino acid sequence: CASSLLRREQFF.

This chain uses TRBV12-3 or TRBV12-4 with TRBJ2-1; perhaps TRBD2 as D (5 bases). Trimming took off 5 bases at V and 3 bases at J, with 11 bases between the two ends. The CDR3 spans 14 residues. The CDR3 reads CASSGLPLYNEQFF. CDR3 bases: TGTGCCAGCAGTGGACTCCCTCTCTACAATGAGCAGTTCTTC.

This rearrangement joins TRBV11-2 to TRBJ2-4; D unresolved. V was cut by 0 bases and J by 3 bases, with 9 bases left in between. The CDR3 sequence is 15 residues long. Germline CDR1 and CDR2: SGHAT and FQNNGV. CDR3 sequence: CASSLDVVVKNIQYF. The CDR3 bases are TGTGCCAGCAGCTTAGATGTTGTAGTCAAAAACATTCAGTACTTC.

This clonotype has a handful of counts. V gene TRBV20-1 combines with J gene TRBJ2-5, with D maybe TRBD1 (5 bases). CDR1 is DFQATT and CDR2 is SNEGSKA in the germline V gene (reference sequence). The CDR3 length is 16 residues. V was clipped by 5 bases and J by 2 bases, with 21 bases between them. CDR3 DNA: TGCAGTGCTCCCCGATTTGAGGCAGGGTGGCAAGAGACCCAGTACTTC. The encoded protein is CSAPRFEAGWQETQYF.

This clonotype was counted only a few times. V and J are TRBV14 and TRBJ1-3, with 7 bases aligning to TRBD1. In germline, CDR1 is SGHDN, CDR2 FVKESK. V was pared by 6 bases and J by 3 bases, with 5 bases of the junction left unmatched. This CDR3 spans 14 amino acids. CDR3: CASRRTGDGNTIYF. Here the CDR3 DNA reads TGTGCCAGCAGACGGACAGGAGATGGAAACACCATATATTTT.

The rearrangement uses TRBV28 and TRBJ2-3; no reliable D call. CDR1 and CDR2 (germline): MDHEN, SYDVKM. V lost 7 bases to trimming and J lost 4 bases, with 12 bases between them. The CDR3 consists of 13 residues. CDR3 coding DNA: TGTGCCAGCACCGAGTTTTTCGCAGATACGCAGTATTTT. Amino acid sequence: CASTEFFADTQYF.

The chain has TRBV12-3 or TRBV12-4 and TRBJ2-2; TRBD2 matches at 8 bases. After removal of 2 bases from V and 4 bases from J, the junction contained 9 bases not matched to a gene. The CDR3 is made up of 17 amino acids. The CDR3 protein is CASSLIVAGMGTGELFF. CDR3 nucleotide sequence: TGTGCCAGCAGTTTAATCGTAGCGGGGATGGGCACCGGGGAGCTGTTTTTT.

The sample holds many counts of this clonotype. The chain couples TRBV5-1 to TRBJ2-3, with TRBD1 identical over 7 bases. This CDR3 comprises 14 residues. CDR1 and CDR2 from the germline V gene are SGHRS and YFSETQ. V dropped 4 bases and J dropped 3; count of bases not matched to a gene: 5. This CDR3 is CASSPGQPTDTQYF. CDR3 nucleotide sequence: TGCGCCAGCAGCCCGGGACAGCCTACAGATACGCAGTATTTT. The whole variable domain, remainder taken from reference TRBV5-1 and TRBJ2-3, is KAGVTQTPRYLIKTRGQQVTLSCSPISGHRSVSWYQQTPGQGLQFLFEYFSETQRNKGNFPGRFSGRQFSNSRSEMNVSTLELGDSALYLCASSPGQPTDTQYFGPGTRLTVL.

The chain is built from TRBV19 and TRBJ2-7; possible D gene TRBD2, 6 bases. V was pared by 3 bases and J by 5 bases, with 20 bases between. The CDR3 loop spans 16 amino acids. CDR1 LNHDA and CDR2 SQIVND come from the germline V gene (reference sequence). The CDR3 region is CASSMLPSVASNEQYF. CDR3 nucleotides: TGTGCCAGTAGTATGTTACCTAGCGTCGCTTCGAACGAGCAGTACTTC.

This clonotype was recorded a few times. The chain links TRBV4-1 to TRBJ1-2, with TRBD1 matching 12 bases. Unmatched junction bases numbered 6, after V lost 2 bases and J lost 8 bases. The germline V gene encodes CDR1 MGHRA and CDR2 YSYEKL. CDR3 length equals 15 residues. The CDR3 spells CASSQMGQGALGYTF. CDR3 DNA sequence: TGCGCCAGCAGCCAAATGGGACAGGGGGCGCTGGGCTACACCTTC.

In its sample, this clonotype was seen many times. The chain uses TRBV19 and TRBJ1-5; D is unclear. The CDR3 runs 14 residues. V was cut by 4 bases and J by 0 bases, with 7 bases left in between. Germline CDR1 reads LNHDA; CDR2 reads SQIVND (reference sequence). The CDR3 bases are TGTGCCAGTAGTAAGGCGTATAGCAATCAGCCCCAGCATTTT. The encoded protein is CASSKAYSNQPQHF.

This clonotype has at least ten counts. The gene calls are TRBV2 and TRBJ1-5; D may be TRBD1 (5 bases). The CDR3 spans 15 residues. The germline V gene has CDR1 SNHLY and CDR2 FYNNEI. The ends were cut back, 5 bases at V and 3 bases at J, with 14 bases in the middle. The CDR3 protein is CASSIQKGPNQPQHF. The DNA of the CDR3 is TGTGCCAGCAGTATCCAAAAGGGGCCCAATCAGCCCCAGCATTTT.

This clonotype was picked up a small number of times. The V and J genes are TRBV6-1 and TRBJ2-2; maybe TRBD1 (7 bases). V was cut by 6 bases and J by 5 bases, with 13 bases left in between. CDR1 and CDR2 (germline): MNHNS, SASEGT. The CDR3 runs 14 residues. CDR3 region: CASRLQGRTGELFF. CDR3 bases: TGTGCCAGCAGGCTACAGGGGAGGACCGGGGAGCTGTTTTTT.

The gene calls are TRBV19 and TRBJ2-4, with 8 positions matching TRBD2. Trimming removed 6 bases from V and 4 bases from J; junction bases left unmatched: 8. Germline V gene data show CDR1 as LNHDA and CDR2 as SQIVND (reference sequence). This CDR3 contains 15 residues. Written as DNA, the CDR3 is TGTGCCAGTAGAGCGCTGACGGGAGGGAAAAACATTCAGTACTTC. It encodes CASRALTGGKNIQYF. Using reference TRBV19 and TRBJ2-4 for the parts outside the CDR3, the full variable domain is DGGITQSPKYLFRKEGQNVTLSCEQNLNHDAMYWYRQDPGQGLRLIYYSQIVNDFQKGDIAEGYSVSREKKESFPLTVTSAQKNPTAFYLCASRALTGGKNIQYFGAGTRLSVL.

Comments on this clonotype: One end of the junction is discordant with germline, which a read error may explain. This chain uses TRBV5-1 with TRBJ2-5; 7 nucleotides line up with TRBD2. The CDR3 consists of 16 residues. Germline V gene data show CDR1 as SGHRS and CDR2 as YFSETQ. The CDR3 loop reads CASSFTVGGNQEAQYF. The CDR3 region has the DNA TGCGCCAGCAGCTTCACAGTGGGGGGGAACCAAGAGGCCCAGTACTTC.

The table lists this clonotype with many counts. The chain is built from TRBV9 and TRBJ1-4; D is possibly TRBD1 (6 bases). The germline V gene has CDR1 SGDLS and CDR2 YYNGEE. This CDR3 region has 15 residues. The ends were cut back, 4 bases at V and 6 bases at J, with 16 bases in the middle. The CDR3 nucleotides read TGTGCCAGCAGCCACAACCGGGACAACGATGAAAAACTGTTTTTT. Its translation: CASSHNRDNDEKLFF.

This clonotype was seen many times. The gene calls are TRBV5-8 and TRBJ1-5; D not resolved. The germline V gene has CDR1 SGHTS and CDR2 YDEGEE. V dropped 0 bases and J dropped 3 bases, with 7 bases sitting between them. The CDR3 is 14 residues long. Written as DNA, the CDR3 is TGTGCCAGCAGCTTGGGGGGTTTCAATCAGCCCCAGCATTTT. The encoded protein is CASSLGGFNQPQHF.

The J gene is TRBJ2-1, the V gene TRBV20-1; 9 bases agree with TRBD2. Germline CDR1 DFQATT, CDR2 SNEGSKA (reference sequence). J gave up 0 bases and V 1 base, and 1 base lay outside the gene matches. This CDR3 region has 15 residues. CDR3: CSARGLAVSYNEQFF. Written as DNA, the CDR3 is TGCAGTGCTAGAGGACTAGCGGTCTCCTACAATGAGCAGTTCTTC.

This clonotype showed up just once. The genes are TRBV20-1 and TRBJ2-1; D is ambiguous. The V gene lost 5 bases and the J gene lost 8 bases, with 13 bases spanning the gap. CDR3 size: 12 residues. Germline V lookup: CDR1 DFQATT, CDR2 SNEGSKA (reference sequence). CDR3: CSAPTQWDEQFF. In nucleotides, the CDR3 is TGCAGTGCTCCAACCCAGTGGGATGAGCAGTTCTTC.